This record concerns one T cell receptor beta chain sequence. The target antigen is unknown. Through a sample-barcoded 5' primer and a J-beta primer mix, a second PCR was run for roughly 7 to 11 cycles. TCRdb processed the 5' RACE reads anew with MiXCR; each CDR3 protein has one entry. The sample shows over 500,000 distinct CDR3 sequences, about a quarter of them seen only once. Every sample gave at least 6 micrograms of total RNA when it was extracted. The CDR3 has 13 amino acids. With 7 bases removed from V and 2 bases from J, the gap between germline ends came to 9 bases. The germline V gene encodes CDR1 WSHSY and CDR2 SAAADI. This sample was taken from a study of blood T cells in healthy people across ages. Study-wide results and limits: Higher naive T cell percentage went strongly together with higher TCR beta diversity. Higher diversity and more naive CD4+ cells were features of long-lived donors, compared to aged donors.

This sample also belongs to another study, concerning T cells of mothers and their children.

The receptor was isolated from a boy aged 2 to 10 in good health. This rearrangement joins TRBV10-2 to TRBJ1-3; D possibly corresponds to TRBD1 (5 bases). The sample comprised blood. This CDR3 reads CASTGIPGNTIYF. Here the CDR3 DNA reads TGCGCCAGCACAGGGATCCCTGGAAACACCATATATTTT.